These T cell receptor beta chains were read from a single sample in a study of shared clonotypes between healthy human individuals. This table comes from immunoSEQ multiplex PCR, and its TCRdb copy is limited to in-frame clones, with some not included. The sample lists approximately 720,000 clones, 90% to 95% occurring once. Sequences were obtained from naive CD8+ T cells sorted from blood. These receptors originate from a man aged 25 to 40 in good health. CDR3s include the opening cysteine and the closing phenylalanine or tryptophan. Each record gives: V gene, clone size, D gene, J gene, CDR3 DNA, CDR3 protein. A D gene is named only where the DNA matches it firmly. A clone size is listed for some rows: how often the clone was seen (once, few, many), or a class if it is expanded.

TRBV4-1,-,-,TRBJ2-7,TGCGCCAGCAGCCAAGATCGAACCTTTTCAGGCCGCGGCGAGCAGTACTTC,CASSQDRTFSGRGEQYF
TRBV10-1,-,-,TRBJ2-7,TGCGCCAGCAGTGCGGCAGGGGACTCCTACGAGCAGTACTTC,CASSAAGDSYEQYF
TRBV29-1,once,-,TRBJ2-2,TGCAGCGTATCCCCGAGTACCGGGGAGCTGTTTTTT,CSVSPSTGELFF
TRBV15,-,-,TRBJ2-3,TGTGCCACCAGCAGTCGCGAGGGGCTCTGGGACACAGATACGCAGTATTTT,CATSSREGLWDTDTQYF
TRBV2,-,-,TRBJ1-5,TGTGCCAGCAGTGATAAGTACGACGGGGAAAGTTCGATGCCCCAGCATTTT,CASSDKYDGESSMPQHF
TRBV5-5,-,-,TRBJ2-2,TGTGCCAGCAGCTTCGGGAACACCGGGGAGCTGTTTTTT,CASSFGNTGELFF
TRBV7-9,-,TRBD2,TRBJ2-1,TGTGCCAGCAGCTTTTTTGGGACTAGCGTTACCTATGAGCAGTTCTTC,CASSFFGTSVTYEQFF
TRBV7-9,-,TRBD1,TRBJ2-7,TGTGCCAGCAGCCCCCGGGACAGTCGCTACGAGCAGTACTTC,CASSPRDSRYEQYF
TRBV5-1,once,TRBD2,TRBJ2-7,TGCGCCAGCAGCTTAACTAGCGGGATGTACGAGCAGTACTTC,CASSLTSGMYEQYF
TRBV7-9,-,TRBD2,TRBJ2-1,TGTGCCAGCAGATGGGAGGGGACGCCCGAGCAGTTCTTC,CASRWEGTPEQFF
TRBV6-1,-,TRBD1,TRBJ2-7,TGTGCCAGCAGTGAGAACCCGGGACAGGGGTGGTACGAGCAGTACTTC,CASSENPGQGWYEQYF
TRBV4-3,-,-,TRBJ2-1,TGCGCCAGCAGCCAAGATCGGGTTAGGGACCCCCATGAGCAGTTCTTC,CASSQDRVRDPHEQFF
TRBV19,-,-,TRBJ1-5,TGTGCCAGTAGTATAGACAGGGGTCAATTCAATCAGCCCCAGCATTTT,CASSIDRGQFNQPQHF
TRBV2,-,TRBD1,TRBJ1-2,TGTGCCAGCAGGGGGCAGGGGGCGCAGGGAGGCTACACCTTC,CASRGQGAQGGYTF
TRBV7-9,-,TRBD2,TRBJ2-1,TGTGCCAGCAGCTTGGGCGGGAGGGCCCATGAGCAGTTCTTC,CASSLGGRAHEQFF
TRBV18,-,-,TRBJ2-5,TGTGCCAGCCAGCCTGTCCTGGAGACCCAGTACTTC,CASQPVLETQYF
TRBV7-2,-,TRBD2,TRBJ2-7,TGTGCCAGCAGCCTTAGCGGGAGTCTCGAGCAGTACTTC,CASSLSGSLEQYF
TRBV6-4,-,-,TRBJ2-1,TGTGCCAGCAGTGTTCGCGCAGTGGGGGGCAATGAGCAGTTCTTC,CASSVRAVGGNEQFF